These T cell receptor beta chains were read from a single sample in a study of identical twins. TCRdb redid the calling of the 5' RACE reads with MiXCR, one entry per CDR3 protein. The sample contains roughly 700,000 distinct CDR3 sequences, 8.6% of which appear only once. The sample was also reused in another study, on yellow fever vaccine responses in identical twins.

The sample comprised PBMCs. The receptors stem from a woman between 18 and 30 years old in good health. Both conserved end residues are part of each CDR3. Each record gives: J gene, V gene, clone size, D gene, CDR3 length, CDR3 DNA, CDR3 protein. A D gene is named only where the DNA matches it firmly. Clone size is stated in some rows and not others, as once, few, many or a class when expanded.

>TRBJ2-3|TRBV12-3/TRBV12-4|few|NA|16
TGTGCCAGCAGTTTCGCCTCGGGCACCGCGGCGGATACGCAGTATTTT
CASSFASGTAADTQYF
>TRBJ2-7|TRBV29-1|NA|NA|13
TGCAGCGCCCGCGGCGACGCCGGGAGCGAGCAGTACTTC
CSARGDAGSEQYF
>TRBJ1-1|TRBV4-3|few|TRBD1|15
TGCGCCAGCAGCCAGGACAGGGGCACCCACACTGAAGCTTTCTTT
CASSQDRGTHTEAFF
>TRBJ2-1|TRBV20-1|many|NA|15
TGCAGTGCGCCCGAGACAGGACGCTCCTACAATGAGCAGTTCTTC
CSAPETGRSYNEQFF
>TRBJ2-7|TRBV21-1|NA|NA|16
TGTGCCAGCAGCGGAACCCAGGGCAGGGAGACCTACGAGCAGTACTTC
CASSGTQGRETYEQYF
>TRBJ2-3|TRBV7-8|NA|NA|16
TGTGCCAGCAGCCTCCCCGGGGCCCTTAGGTCAGATACGCAGTATTTT
CASSLPGALRSDTQYF
>TRBJ2-3|TRBV27|NA|NA|10
TGTGCCTCAGGGGTAGATACGCAGTATTTT
CASGVDTQYF
>TRBJ2-5|TRBV6-2/TRBV6-3|NA|TRBD2|14
TGTGCCAGCAGTCGGGGGGGGGCTGAAGAGACCCAGTACTTC
CASSRGGAEETQYF
>TRBJ2-7|TRBV18|NA|NA|16
TGTGCCAGCTCACCCCTCGACGGGGTAAGGGCCTACGAGCAGTACTTC
CASSPLDGVRAYEQYF
>TRBJ1-5|TRBV24-1|NA|NA|13
TGTGCCACCAGTGATTATGAGGATCAGCCCCAGCATTTT
CATSDYEDQPQHF
>TRBJ2-2|TRBV9|many|NA|15
TGTGCCAGCAGTTTCAAGAGTAGGGAGACCGGGGAGCTGTTTTTT
CASSFKSRETGELFF
>TRBJ2-1|TRBV10-3|few|TRBD2|14
TGTGCCATCAGTGAAGTAGCGGGAGCTTGGGAGCAGTTCTTC
CAISEVAGAWEQFF
>TRBJ1-5|TRBV11-2|few|TRBD1|14
TGTGCCAGCAGCTTAGGTTTCGGGGACAGGCCCCAGCATTTT
CASSLGFGDRPQHF
>TRBJ2-4|TRBV6-2/TRBV6-3|NA|NA|16
TGTGCCAGCAGTCCGTGGCAGCTTCTAGCCAAAAACATTCAGTACTTC
CASSPWQLLAKNIQYF
>TRBJ2-7|TRBV9|few|TRBD1|15
TGTGCCAGCAGCTCTGGAGACAGGGCTGCCGGCGAGCAGTACTTC
CASSSGDRAAGEQYF
>TRBJ2-5|TRBV28|many|TRBD2|16
TGTGCCAGCAGTCCGGGGACTAGCGGGAGTAGAGAGACCCAGTACTTC
CASSPGTSGSRETQYF
>TRBJ2-7|TRBV30|few|NA|12
TGTGCCTGGAGTGTACCGAGCTACGAGCAGTACTTC
CAWSVPSYEQYF
>TRBJ2-3|TRBV7-6|few|TRBD1|16
TGTGCCAGCAGCGGGGACAGGGGAGTCCTGCCAGATACGCAGTATTTT
CASSGDRGVLPDTQYF
>TRBJ2-7|TRBV7-9|few|NA|14
TGTGCCAGCAGCCCCATGGGGGGATCCTACGAGCAGTACTTC
CASSPMGGSYEQYF
>TRBJ2-5|TRBV7-9|few|NA|14
TGTGCCAGCAGCTCTAGGGGGAACCAAGAGACCCAGTACTTC
CASSSRGNQETQYF
>TRBJ1-3|TRBV29-1|NA|NA|13
TGCAGCGTTGAAGAGGGACAAACTAATACCATATATTTT
CSVEEGQTNTIYF
>TRBJ1-1|TRBV28|few|NA|14
TGTGCCAGCAGTTTTCCGGGAGGGGTCACTGAAGCTTTCTTT
CASSFPGGVTEAFF
>TRBJ2-3|TRBV5-6|few|NA|15
TGTGCCAGCCGTTGGGGGGCAGGACTCACAGATACGCAGTATTTT
CASRWGAGLTDTQYF
>TRBJ2-1|TRBV6-1|NA|NA|15
TGTGCCAGCAGTCGACAGGAGAATGGTTACAATGAGCAGTTCTTC
CASSRQENGYNEQFF
>TRBJ2-7|TRBV7-6|few|TRBD2|16
TGTGCCAGCAGCTTACTTTCCGGGAGGACCAACTACGAGCAGTACTTC
CASSLLSGRTNYEQYF